The T cell receptor (beta chain) under discussion was sequenced for a study of T cell responses to AZD1222 COVID-19 vaccine. The CDR3 covers 15 residues. Germline CDR1 is LGHNA and CDR2 is YSLEER. The junction had 5 bases not matched to a gene; V was cut back by 3 bases and J by 4 bases. For this clone: Its antigen is undetermined.

Study outcomes and limitations: Targets within unmutated variant regions were reportedly found for nearly half of spike-specific TCRs.

Here immunoSEQ multiplex PCR was the method, and the copy in TCRdb shows in-frame clones only, minus some. The sample contains some 110,000 clones, approximately 88% of which appear only once. The sequence was collected from an adult in good health. The sequencing here drew on peripheral blood, taken on day 0 of AZD1222 vaccination. The chain uses TRBV4-3 and TRBJ1-2; 10 bases agree with TRBD1. CDR3: CASSQPGQGIYGYTF. The DNA of the CDR3 is TGCGCCAGCAGCCAGCCGGGACAGGGGATCTATGGCTACACCTTC.